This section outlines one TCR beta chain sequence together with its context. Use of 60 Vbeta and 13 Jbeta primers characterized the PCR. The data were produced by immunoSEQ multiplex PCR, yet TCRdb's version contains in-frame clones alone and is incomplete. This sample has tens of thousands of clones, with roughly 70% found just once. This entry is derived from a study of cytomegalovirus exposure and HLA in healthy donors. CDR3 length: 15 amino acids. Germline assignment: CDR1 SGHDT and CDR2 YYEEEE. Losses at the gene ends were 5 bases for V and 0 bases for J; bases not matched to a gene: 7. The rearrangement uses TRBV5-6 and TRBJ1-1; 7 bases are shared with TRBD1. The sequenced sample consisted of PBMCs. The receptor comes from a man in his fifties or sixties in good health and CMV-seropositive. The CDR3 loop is CASSQRQGVNTEAFF. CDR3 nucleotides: TGTGCCAGCAGTCAACGGCAGGGGGTGAACACTGAAGCTTTCTTT. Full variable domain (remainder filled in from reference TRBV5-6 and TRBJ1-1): DAGVTQSPTHLIKTRGQQVTLRCSPKSGHDTVSWYQQALGQGPQFIFQYYEEEERQRGNFPDRFSGHQFPNYSSELNVNALLLGDSALYLCASSQRQGVNTEAFFGQGTRLTVV.